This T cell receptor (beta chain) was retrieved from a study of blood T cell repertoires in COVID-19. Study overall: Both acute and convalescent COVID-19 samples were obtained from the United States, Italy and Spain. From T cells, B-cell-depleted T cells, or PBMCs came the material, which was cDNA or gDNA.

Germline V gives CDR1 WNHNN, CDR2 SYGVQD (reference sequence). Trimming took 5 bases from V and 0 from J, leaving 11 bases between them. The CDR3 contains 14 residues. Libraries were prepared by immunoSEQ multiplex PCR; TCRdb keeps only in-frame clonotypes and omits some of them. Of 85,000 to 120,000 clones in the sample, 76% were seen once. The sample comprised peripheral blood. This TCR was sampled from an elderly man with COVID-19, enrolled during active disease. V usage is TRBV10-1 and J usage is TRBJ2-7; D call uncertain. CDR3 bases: TGCGCCAGCAGTATCTGTAGGAGCTCCTACGAGCAGTACTTC. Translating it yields CASSICRSSYEQYF.